The rows below give T cell receptor beta chains drawn from one sample of a study of spatial heterogeneity in lung cancer. One entry per CDR3 protein, called by TCRdb with MiXCR from the 5' RACE reads. This sample has about 810 distinct CDR3 sequences; roughly two thirds occur once, and the top ten carry 25% to 30%. Sequenced material: lung tumor tissue, taken at surgery. The receptors originated from a male donor with early-stage non-small cell lung cancer. Both conserved end residues are part of each CDR3. The D gene is left open where the match is weak. A clone size is listed for some rows: how often the clone was seen (once, few, many), or a class if it is expanded.

j_call | d_call | v_call | clone_size | cdr3_length | cdr3_aa | cdr3_nt
TRBJ1-4 | . | TRBV4-3 | . | 15 | CASSQDISNNEKLFF | TGCGCCAGCAGCCAAGACATCTCTAATAATGAAAAACTGTTTTTT
TRBJ2-2 | . | TRBV12-3/TRBV12-4 | . | 15 | CASSLDLPNTGELFF | TGTGCCAGCAGCCTTGACTTACCGAACACCGGGGAGCTGTTTTTT
TRBJ2-1 | . | TRBV20-1 | . | 13 | CSATTSYYNEQFF | TGCAGTGCTACAACCTCCTACTACAATGAGCAGTTCTTC
TRBJ2-1 | . | TRBV7-2 | . | 15 | CASSRQSSSYNEQFF | TGTGCCAGCAGCCGACAGAGTAGCTCCTACAATGAGCAGTTCTTC
TRBJ1-2 | . | TRBV4-3 | . | 16 | CASSQEVQRRNPGYTF | TGCGCCAGCAGCCAAGAGGTACAGAGAAGAAACCCTGGCTACACCTTC
TRBJ2-7 | . | TRBV5-6 | medium-sized | 14 | CASSPGPGTSEQYF | TGTGCCAGCAGCCCAGGACCGGGGACGAGCGAGCAGTACTTC
TRBJ1-1 | TRBD1 | TRBV7-7 | . | 21 | CASSFSAWYSIRDRVRTEAFF | TGTGCTAGCAGCTTTTCTGCCTGGTATTCCATCCGGGACAGGGTAAGGACTGAAGCTTTCTTT
TRBJ2-1 | . | TRBV4-3 | . | 16 | CASSRDDRSSYNEQFF | TGCGCCAGCAGCCGGGATGACAGGAGCTCCTACAATGAGCAGTTCTTC
TRBJ2-3 | . | TRBV6-2/TRBV6-3 | large | 15 | CASPPLRESTDTQYF | TGTGCCAGCCCGCCGTTACGGGAGAGCACAGATACGCAGTATTTT
TRBJ2-7 | . | TRBV7-2 | large | 12 | CASRGGGYEQYF | TGTGCCAGCAGGGGAGGGGGATACGAGCAGTACTTC
TRBJ2-1 | TRBD2 | TRBV20-1 | . | 15 | CSAAPGREEYNEQFF | TGCAGTGCCGCTCCTGGGCGGGAGGAGTACAATGAGCAGTTCTTC
TRBJ2-3 | . | TRBV4-3 | . | 15 | CASSQDGLEVDTQYF | TGCGCCAGCAGCCAAGATGGGCTAGAAGTAGATACGCAGTATTTT
TRBJ2-1 | TRBD2 | TRBV20-1 | hyperexpanded | 11 | CSARAGTSGSF | TGCAGTGCTAGAGCCGGGACTAGCGGTTCCTTC
TRBJ1-5 | TRBD1 | TRBV6-1 | . | 13 | CASRTGGNQPQHF | TGTGCCAGCAGGACAGGGGGTAATCAGCCCCAGCATTTT
TRBJ2-5 | . | TRBV7-6 | . | 12 | CASSPGSETQYF | TGTGCCAGCAGTCCCGGTTCGGAGACCCAGTACTTC
TRBJ2-7 | TRBD2 | TRBV10-3 | . | 14 | CAISARLAGDEQYF | TGTGCCATCAGTGCCCGGCTAGCGGGAGACGAGCAGTACTTC
TRBJ2-3 | TRBD1 | TRBV30 | . | 16 | CAWRRQHGQGEDTQYF | TGTGCCTGGAGAAGACAGCATGGACAGGGGGAAGATACGCAGTATTTT
TRBJ2-3 | TRBD2 | TRBV12-3/TRBV12-4 | once | 16 | CASTPDASGYTDTQYF | TGTGCCAGCACTCCCGACGCTAGCGGCTACACAGATACGCAGTATTTT
TRBJ2-2 | . | TRBV6-2/TRBV6-3 | few | 12 | CASSYSTGELFF | TGTGCCAGCAGTTACTCCACCGGGGAGCTGTTTTTT
TRBJ1-5 | . | TRBV5-5 | . | 14 | CASSLGGDGQPQHF | TGTGCCAGCAGCTTGGGAGGGGACGGTCAGCCCCAGCATTTT
TRBJ2-6 | . | TRBV2 | . | 15 | CASTEGGTGANVLTF | TGTGCCAGCACCGAAGGGGGAACCGGGGCCAACGTCCTGACTTTC
TRBJ1-5 | . | TRBV2 | . | 13 | CASSEDLNQPQHF | TGTGCCAGCAGTGAAGATTTGAATCAGCCCCAGCATTTT
TRBJ2-3 | TRBD1 | TRBV7-3 | few | 14 | CASSRDSTTDTQYF | TGTGCCAGCAGCCGGGACAGCACCACAGATACGCAGTATTTT
TRBJ2-1 | TRBD2 | TRBV6-6 | . | 15 | CASSLTSGSWDEQFF | TGTGCCAGCAGCCTAACTAGCGGGAGTTGGGATGAGCAGTTCTTC
TRBJ1-5 | . | TRBV6-1 | . | 14 | CASSVYNSNQPQHF | TGTGCCAGCAGCGTTTATAATAGCAATCAGCCCCAGCATTTT
TRBJ1-5 | . | TRBV2 | . | 15 | CASSEEATGNQPQHF | TGTGCCAGCAGCGAAGAGGCTACCGGCAATCAGCCCCAGCATTTT
TRBJ2-1 | . | TRBV7-9 | . | 16 | CASSPRTKSSYNEQFF | TGTGCCAGCAGCCCGCGAACGAAGAGCTCCTACAATGAGCAGTTCTTC
TRBJ2-7 | . | TRBV20-1 | hyperexpanded | 16 | CSARDLRQTSSYEQYF | TGCAGTGCTAGAGATCTTCGACAGACGAGCTCCTACGAGCAGTACTTC
TRBJ2-5 | . | TRBV5-8 | . | 15 | CASSLAGGPQETQYF | TGTGCCAGCAGCCTGGCCGGCGGACCTCAAGAGACCCAGTACTTC
TRBJ2-3 | . | TRBV4-3 | many | 16 | CASSQDRDYVKDTQYF | TGCGCCAGCAGCCAAGATAGAGACTACGTCAAAGATACGCAGTATTTT
TRBJ1-3 | . | TRBV5-1 | . | 12 | CASSSGPNTIYF | TGCGCCAGCAGCTCAGGACCCAACACCATATATTTT
TRBJ2-7 | . | TRBV4-2 | . | 15 | CASSQEEGHSYEQYF | TGTGCCAGCAGCCAAGAGGAAGGACATTCCTACGAGCAGTACTTC
TRBJ2-2 | TRBD1 | TRBV12-3/TRBV12-4 | . | 14 | CASRPTGVAGELFF | TGTGCCAGCAGGCCGACAGGGGTTGCCGGGGAGCTGTTTTTT
TRBJ2-1 | . | TRBV6-5 | large | 13 | CASSPLGDNEQFF | TGTGCCAGCAGTCCGCTAGGAGACAATGAGCAGTTCTTC
TRBJ2-5 | TRBD2 | TRBV5-4 | . | 17 | CASSLRPSGRSQETQYF | TGTGCCAGCAGCTTGAGGCCTAGCGGGAGGAGTCAAGAGACCCAGTACTTC
TRBJ2-3 | TRBD2 | TRBV7-3 | . | 16 | CASSPSGGAGADTQYF | TGTGCCAGCAGCCCTAGCGGGGGGGCCGGGGCAGATACGCAGTATTTT
TRBJ2-5 | TRBD2 | TRBV5-1 | . | 16 | CASSLSLAGVQETQYF | TGCGCCAGCAGCTTGTCCCTAGCGGGAGTCCAAGAGACCCAGTACTTC
TRBJ2-4 | TRBD1 | TRBV6-6 | . | 15 | CASRGDRAAKNIQYF | TGTGCCAGCAGGGGGGACAGAGCGGCCAAAAACATTCAGTACTTC
TRBJ1-3 | . | TRBV5-4 | medium-sized | 14 | CASSLGTSGNTIYF | TGTGCCAGCAGCTTGGGGACATCTGGAAACACCATATATTTT
TRBJ2-3 | TRBD1 | TRBV7-6 | . | 15 | CASSLANRGTDTQYF | TGTGCCAGCAGCTTAGCAAACAGGGGAACAGATACGCAGTATTTT
TRBJ2-5 | . | TRBV24-1 | . | 12 | CATADYQETQYF | TGTGCCACCGCGGACTACCAAGAGACCCAGTACTTC
TRBJ2-7 | . | TRBV7-9 | . | 11 | CASSRGGEQYF | TGTGCCAGCAGCCGGGGCGGCGAGCAGTACTTC
TRBJ2-7 | . | TRBV12-3/TRBV12-4 | . | 14 | CASSFRPGAYEQYF | TGTGCCAGCAGTTTTCGCCCAGGGGCTTACGAGCAGTACTTC
TRBJ1-5 | . | TRBV12-3/TRBV12-4 | once | 16 | CASSLRAGFSNQPQHF | TGTGCCAGCAGTTTACGGGCAGGATTTAGCAATCAGCCCCAGCATTTT
TRBJ2-7 | . | TRBV7-2 | once | 12 | CASSPQEGEQYF | TGTGCCAGCAGCCCCCAGGAGGGCGAGCAGTACTTC
TRBJ2-1 | . | TRBV20-1 | . | 16 | CSAGGGGGSSYNEQFF | TGCAGTGCCGGCGGTGGCGGAGGGAGCTCCTACAATGAGCAGTTCTTC
TRBJ1-5 | . | TRBV6-6 | . | 15 | CASSYSQGRNQPQHF | TGTGCCAGCAGTTACTCCCAGGGGCGGAATCAGCCCCAGCATTTT
TRBJ2-7 | TRBD1 | TRBV5-4 | few | 14 | CASSFFGTGGEQYF | TGTGCCAGCAGCTTTTTCGGGACAGGGGGCGAGCAGTACTTC
TRBJ2-1 | . | TRBV12-3/TRBV12-4 | . | 11 | CASSFYDEQFF | TGTGCCAGCAGTTTTTACGATGAGCAGTTCTTC